A single sample gave rise to the 21 T cell receptor beta chains below, sequenced in a study of shared clonotypes between healthy human individuals (dated by TCRdb to 2019 to 2021). The library was prepared using the immunoSEQ multiplex PCR assay. TCRdb carries this immuneACCESS record with in-frame sequences only. Its versions omit some clonotypes, under half of them owing to an unresolved V gene in the studies checked, with the rest unexplained. The sample table shows more than 2 million clones, and just under 95% are seen once. The ten top clones hold 0.85% to 1.2% of the sample. CD8 naive samples consisted of CD45RO-negative cells that were positively selected for CCR7, yielding a CD45RA+CCR7+ population without TemRA cells. The sample taken for sequencing was naive CD8+ T cells sorted from blood. Taken with the paper, the label for cell subset or site translates to: CD45RA+CCR7+. These TCRs come from a man between 18 and 35 years old in good health.

V usage is TRBV27 and J usage is TRBJ1-2; 10 positions agree with TRBD1. The trim removed 3 bases at V and 5 bases at J, leaving 6 bases unmatched. There are 15 residues in the CDR3. The germline CDR1 and CDR2 sequences are MNHEY and SMNVEV (reference sequence). The CDR3 sequence: CASSFQGQGGYGYTF. The CDR3 nucleotides read TGTGCCAGCAGTTTCCAAGGACAGGGGGGTTATGGCTACACCTTC.

The chain combines TRBV4-1 with TRBJ1-1; TRBD1 matches at 7 bases. This CDR3 is built from 14 residues. Germline V lookup: CDR1 MGHRA, CDR2 YSYEKL. V gave up 0 bases and J gave up 5 bases; unmatched junction bases: 3. The CDR3 DNA follows: TGCGCCAGCAGCCAAGAAAGCAGGGGGACTGAAGCTTTCTTT. It encodes CASSQESRGTEAFF.

The CDR3 is CASSEARGLPGNQPQHF. In DNA, the CDR3 is TGTGCCAGCAGTGAAGCTAGGGGACTACCGGGCAATCAGCCCCAGCATTTT. V usage is TRBV6-1 and J usage is TRBJ1-5; TRBD1 is a possible D gene (5 bases). Trimming stripped 0 bases from V and 2 bases from J, with 14 bases between. Germline loops: CDR1 MNHNS, CDR2 SASEGT. The CDR3 covers 17 residues.

The chain uses TRBV6-6 and TRBJ2-5, with 8 nucleotides matching TRBD1. Germline trimming cut 2 bases from V and 3 bases from J; bases unmatched to any gene: 5. This CDR3 has 15 residues. Germline lookup yields CDR1 MNHNY and CDR2 SVGAGI (reference sequence). Here the CDR3 DNA reads TGTGCCAGCAGTTACCCCAGACAGGGGAAAGAGACCCAGTACTTC. Its protein product is CASSYPRQGKETQYF.

CDR3 amino acids: CSAAGQGMGYGYTF. The CDR3 DNA sequence: TGCAGCGCCGCAGGACAGGGGATGGGCTATGGCTACACCTTC. The chain uses TRBV29-1 and TRBJ1-2; 9 bases line up with TRBD1. The junction had 10 bases not matched to a gene; V was cut back by 7 bases and J by 4 bases. Germline V gene lookup returns CDR1 SQVTM and CDR2 ANQGSEA. The CDR3 extends over 14 amino acids.

The chain recombines TRBV29-1 with TRBJ1-2; 7 bases align to TRBD1. Germline CDR1 and CDR2: SQVTM and ANQGSEA. CDR3 length: 12 residues. V gave up 2 bases and J gave up 4 bases; unmatched junction bases: 1. CDR3 sequence (DNA): TGCAGCGTTGAAAGGACAGGCTATGGCTACACCTTC. It codes for CSVERTGYGYTF. The variable domain in full, with the rest retrieved from reference TRBV29-1 and TRBJ1-2, is SAVISQKPSRDICQRGTSLTIQCQVDSQVTMMFWYRQQPGQSLTLIATANQGSEATYESGFVIDKFPISRPNLTFSTLTVSNMSPEDSSIYLCSVERTGYGYTFGSGTRLTVV.

The J gene is TRBJ1-1, the V gene TRBV6-1, with D unclear. The CDR3 is 15 amino acids. V dropped 1 base and J dropped 0 bases, with 9 bases sitting between them. CDR1 is MNHNS, CDR2 SASEGT, per germline. The CDR3 loop reads CASSEVGVMNTEAFF. Here the CDR3 DNA reads TGTGCCAGCAGTGAAGTCGGGGTTATGAACACTGAAGCTTTCTTT.

The gene calls are TRBV7-9 and TRBJ1-1; a weak D match, TRBD1 (5 bases). V was cut by 4 bases and J by 0 bases, with 12 bases left in between. In germline, CDR1 is SEHNR, CDR2 FQNEAQ (reference sequence). The CDR3 is made up of 15 amino acids. The CDR3 here is CASSSSRDLNTEAFF. The CDR3 region has the DNA TGTGCCAGCAGCTCGTCCAGGGATCTGAACACTGAAGCTTTCTTT.

This chain joins TRBV4-3 and TRBJ1-6, with 8 nucleotides matching TRBD1. Germline lookup yields CDR1 LGHNA and CDR2 YSLEER. This CDR3 has 15 residues. V lost 4 bases and J lost 11; bases outside the gene matches: 10. The DNA for the CDR3 is TGCGCCAGCAGCCTAGGCAGGGGGCCAGGGGCACCCCTCCACTTT. This gives the protein CASSLGRGPGAPLHF.

V is TRBV27 and J is TRBJ1-1; no definite D call. The V gene's germline CDR1 is MNHEY and CDR2 SMNVEV (reference sequence). V lost 2 bases to trimming and J lost 0 bases, with 10 bases between them. CDR3 length: 15 residues. CDR3 nucleotides: TGTGCCAGCAGTTTAGACGCGGGGATGAACACTGAAGCTTTCTTT. The encoded protein is CASSLDAGMNTEAFF.

V and J are TRBV25-1 and TRBJ2-1; D not certain. Trimming cost V 4 bases and J 8 bases, with 21 bases left between them. Looked up from germline, CDR1 is MGHDK and CDR2 is SYGVNS. This CDR3 region has 16 residues. The CDR3 region has the DNA TGTGCCAGCAGTGGATCTCCCGGTGGCAGGAACGATGAGCAGTTCTTC. Amino acid sequence: CASSGSPGGRNDEQFF.

This chain joins TRBV5-1 and TRBJ2-1, with 11 positions matching TRBD2. V was clipped by 2 bases and J by 5 bases; unmatched bases: 3. Germline lookup yields CDR1 SGHRS and CDR2 YFSETQ. The CDR3 is 15 residues long. CDR3 sequence (DNA): TGCGCCAGCAGCTTCGTACTAGCGGGAGACAATGAGCAGTTCTTC. Protein product: CASSFVLAGDNEQFF.

The genes are TRBV4-1 and TRBJ2-7; 12 positions match TRBD2. Germline values: CDR1 MGHRA, CDR2 YSYEKL. This CDR3 is 16 amino acids long. V lost 4 bases to trimming and J lost 3 bases; unmatched junction nucleotides: 7. The CDR3 protein is CASSLAPTSGSYEQYF. Here the CDR3 DNA reads TGCGCCAGCAGCCTCGCCCCGACTAGCGGGAGCTACGAGCAGTACTTC.

This rearrangement joins TRBV5-6 to TRBJ2-1; TRBD1 is a possible D gene (6 bases). The V end lost 6 bases, the J end lost 2 bases, and 12 bases lay between the germline ends. Germline V gene lookup returns CDR1 SGHDT and CDR2 YYEEEE. This CDR3 region has 14 residues. The chain's CDR3 is CASTFGTPYNEQFF. CDR3 nucleotides: TGTGCCAGCACCTTCGGGACACCCTACAATGAGCAGTTCTTC.

The rearrangement joins TRBV11-2 to TRBJ2-2, with TRBD1 as a possible D gene (5 bases). V lost 3 bases, J lost 2 bases, and 13 bases lay in between. The CDR3 loop spans 16 amino acids. Germline CDR1 SGHAT, CDR2 FQNNGV. This chain's CDR3 is CASSFFGRENTGELFF. CDR3 DNA: TGTGCCAGCAGCTTTTTTGGCAGGGAAAACACCGGGGAGCTGTTTTTT. Drawing the rest from reference TRBV11-2 and TRBJ2-2, the complete variable domain is EAGVAQSPRYKIIEKRQSVAFWCNPISGHATLYWYQQILGQGPKLLIQFQNNGVVDDSQLPKDRFSAERLKGVDSTLKIQPAKLEDSAVYLCASSFFGRENTGELFFGEGSRLTVL.

The chain employs TRBV28 and TRBJ1-4; possible D gene TRBD1, 5 bases. The CDR3 has 14 amino acids. CDR1 is MDHEN and CDR2 is SYDVKM in the germline V gene. V lost 6 bases and J 6 bases, leaving 14 bases between the germline ends. CDR3 nucleotide sequence: TGTGCCAGCAGGTATCAGGGATATGATGAAAAACTGTTTTTT. Translation gives CASRYQGYDEKLFF.

This clone appeared a single time. J is TRBJ2-7 and V is TRBV5-4; D gene uncertain. This CDR3 has 13 residues. Trimming pared 1 base from V and 2 bases from J, leaving 7 bases between. In germline, CDR1 is SGHNT, CDR2 YYREEE (reference sequence). CDR3 in DNA: TGTGCCAGCAGCTTGACGCTTACCTACGAGCAGTACTTC. Amino acid sequence: CASSLTLTYEQYF.

The rearrangement uses TRBV6-5 and TRBJ1-6; D remains unclear. Germline assignment: CDR1 MNHEY and CDR2 SVGAGI. V lost 6 bases to trimming and J lost 8 bases, with 11 bases between them. CDR3 length: 13 amino acids. CDR3 bases: TGTGCCAGCAGGACCAACGAGGATTCACCCCTCCACTTT. Its translation: CASRTNEDSPLHF.

This clone came up once. The CDR3 sequence: CASSQTTGVNEKLFF. The CDR3 coding sequence is TGTGCCAGCAGCCAGACGACAGGGGTCAATGAAAAACTGTTTTTT. This chain connects TRBV7-9 to TRBJ1-4; 8 positions agree with TRBD1. The CDR3 covers 15 residues. The V and J ends lost 5 bases and 5 bases, in that order; junction bases with no gene match: 7. Germline CDR1 SEHNR, CDR2 FQNEAQ (reference sequence).

The V call is TRBV6-6, the J call TRBJ1-1; D is possibly TRBD1 (5 bases). CDR1 is MNHNY, CDR2 SVGAGI, per germline (reference sequence). CDR3 length equals 14 residues. V lost 5 bases, J lost 8 bases, and 18 bases lay in between. The CDR3 nucleotides are TGTGCCAGCAGTAATCTCGCGGGACCCGAAGAAGCTTTCTTT. It translates to CASSNLAGPEEAFF.

The V gene is TRBV9, the J gene TRBJ2-3; D unresolved. This CDR3 is built from 15 residues. Trimming pared 0 bases from V and 4 bases from J, leaving 12 bases between. Germline V gene data show CDR1 as SGDLS and CDR2 as YYNGEE. The CDR3 loop is CASSVESTMADTQYF. CDR3 DNA: TGTGCCAGCAGCGTAGAATCGACGATGGCAGATACGCAGTATTTT.